This TCR beta chain is from a study of beta chain features in type 1 diabetes. The CDR3 length is 13 residues. Germline V gene lookup returns CDR1 SGHVS and CDR2 FNYEAQ. With V trimmed by 5 bases and J by 6 bases, 3 bases remained unmatched. Sequenced material consisted of expressed TCRB transcripts (all of the isolated RNA was reverse transcribed). The protocol was immunoSEQ multiplex PCR, while the TCRdb copy is restricted to in-frame clones and leaves out a portion. Of about 620,000 clones in the sample, roughly a sixth are singletons; the top ten hold under 0.095%. The chain uses TRBV7-6 and TRBJ2-1; 8 nucleotides agree with TRBD1. The sequenced sample was naive CD4+ T cells from blood. The receptor was derived from a man aged 18 to 29 in good health. Written as DNA, the CDR3 is TGTGCCAGCAGCGTGGACAGGGTCAATGAGCAGTTCTTC. This codes for CASSVDRVNEQFF.